This entry concerns a single T cell receptor beta chain. The table came from immunoSEQ multiplex PCR; TCRdb's copy has only in-frame clones and leaves some out. The sample lists under 350,000 clones, around 89% occurring once. These data originate in a study of blood T cell repertoires in COVID-19. Study context: Spain, Italy and the United States supplied samples that represented acute and convalescent COVID-19. T cells, B-cell-depleted T cells, or PBMCs provided the cDNA or gDNA that served as material.

The CDR3 is made up of 13 amino acids. V was shortened by 4 bases and J by 7 bases, with 13 bases between the two germline ends. The TCR sequence derives from a man aged 35-49 years with acute or convalescent COVID-19. V usage is TRBV12-3 or TRBV12-4 and J usage is TRBJ1-2, with unresolved D. The source material was peripheral blood. The CDR3 DNA sequence: TGTGCCAGCAGTTCGTGGGAGGTGACTGGCTACACCTTC. Amino acids: CASSSWEVTGYTF.